The next 2 T cell receptor beta chains were all read from a single sample in a study of blood T cell repertoires in COVID-19. Sequencing used immunoSEQ multiplex PCR; TCRdb keeps in-frame clones, though not all of them. The sample yields some 200,000 clones, around nine tenths seen once. The sequenced sample consisted of peripheral blood. The source is a woman in her 70s with COVID-19, enrolled during active disease.

This clone appeared once. The rearrangement uses TRBV5-6 and TRBJ2-5; possible D gene TRBD1, 5 bases. Trimming cost V 2 bases and J 4 bases, with 12 bases left between them. The CDR3 sequence is 14 residues long. CDR1 SGHDT and CDR2 YYEEEE come from the germline V gene. CDR3 DNA: TGTGCCAGCAGCTTTTGGACATTCCGAGAGACCCAGTACTTC. Its translation: CASSFWTFRETQYF.

The V and J genes are TRBV11-3 and TRBJ2-5; 12 nucleotides agree with TRBD2. V dropped 0 bases and J dropped 5; count of bases not matched to a gene: 4. This CDR3 has 16 amino acids. CDR1 and CDR2 (germline): SGHNT, YENEEA. CDR3 bases: TGTGCCAGCAGCTTAGAGACTAGCGGGAGATCGGAGACCCAGTACTTC. Translating gives CASSLETSGRSETQYF.